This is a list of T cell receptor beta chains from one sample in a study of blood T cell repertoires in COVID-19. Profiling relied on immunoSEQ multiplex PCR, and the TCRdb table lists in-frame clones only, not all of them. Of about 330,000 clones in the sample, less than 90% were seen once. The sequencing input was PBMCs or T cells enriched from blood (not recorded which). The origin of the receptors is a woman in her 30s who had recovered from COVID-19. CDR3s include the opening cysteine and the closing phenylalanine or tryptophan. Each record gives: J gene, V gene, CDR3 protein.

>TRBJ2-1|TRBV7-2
CASSMDRARSYNEQFF
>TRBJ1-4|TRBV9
CASSSGGATNEKLFF
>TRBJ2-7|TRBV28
CASSFMSARQGDDYEQYF
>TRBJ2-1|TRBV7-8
CASSVSRGQGWDEQFF
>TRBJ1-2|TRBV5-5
CASSLAQQGGYTF
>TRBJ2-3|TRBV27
CASSLILGSGVSTDTQYF
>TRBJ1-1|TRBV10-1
CASSAGGVSLNTEAFF
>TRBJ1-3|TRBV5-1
CASSLAETGNTIYF
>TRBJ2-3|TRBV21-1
CASTLLAGGPKNSTDTQYF
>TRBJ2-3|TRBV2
CASSDGGTRVTDTQYF
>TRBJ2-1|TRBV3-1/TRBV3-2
CASSQGLAGGLSYNEQFF
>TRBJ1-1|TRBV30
CAKTDRGIPEAFF
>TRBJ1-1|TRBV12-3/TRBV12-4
CASSYNREAFF
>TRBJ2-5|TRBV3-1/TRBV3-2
CASSHSGGAGETQYF
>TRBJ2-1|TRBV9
CASSSPAETSGGDNEQFF
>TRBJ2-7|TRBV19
CASARLAGSYEQYF
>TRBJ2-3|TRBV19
CASSIRSGDRVDTQYF
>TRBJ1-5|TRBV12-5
CASGSGTLDNQPQHF
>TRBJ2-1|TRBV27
CASRIPGQSHEQFF
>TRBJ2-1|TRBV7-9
CASSFGSGYNEQFF
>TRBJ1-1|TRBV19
CASSPVVQRTEAFF
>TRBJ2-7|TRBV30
CAWSVPGIVWQYF
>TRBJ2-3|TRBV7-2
CASSLELAGAHTQYF
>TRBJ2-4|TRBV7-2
CASSSLGENIQYF
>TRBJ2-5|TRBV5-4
CASSWDRKETQYF
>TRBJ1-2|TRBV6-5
CASSYSGYGYTF
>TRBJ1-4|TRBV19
CASRSDRAGNEKLFF
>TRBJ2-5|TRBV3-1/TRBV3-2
CASSQDREAGRLAGHPAETQYF
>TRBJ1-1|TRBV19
CASSTTPTGPTEAFF
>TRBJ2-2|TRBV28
CASSLGQGKAGELFF
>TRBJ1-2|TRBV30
CAWTGGFGYTF